This T cell receptor beta chain was obtained from a study of OX40 agonist ivuxolimab in advanced cancers. The CDR3 loop spans 18 amino acids. The V and J ends lost 0 bases and 5 bases, in that order; junction bases with no gene match: 14. Germline V gene lookup returns CDR1 LGHNA and CDR2 YSLEER. The data were produced by immunoSEQ multiplex PCR, yet TCRdb's version contains in-frame clones alone and is incomplete. The repertoire consists of approximately 65,000 clones, with around nine tenths occurring once and the leading ten covering 0.38%. Findings and limits, study-wide: CD8+ T cells (on average) carried more expanded clones than CD4+ T cells.

On this clone: Its antigen is not identified.

The source of this sequence is an adult with an advanced solid tumor such as melanoma, head and neck, liver or kidney cancer. The sample here was CD4+ or CD8+ T cells sorted from blood, taken in a trial of the OX40 agonist ivuxolimab. The genes are TRBV4-3 and TRBJ1-2, with TRBD1 matching 8 bases. Written as DNA, the CDR3 is TGCGCCAGCAGCCAAGAAGGAACGGCGACAGGGGATAGATATGGCTACACCTTC. Translated: CASSQEGTATGDRYGYTF.